Presented here are 7 T cell receptor beta chains from one specimen sequenced in a study of CD8 T cells in Susac syndrome. Random-hexamer reverse transcription was applied to roughly 0.5 to 1 ug RNA. From the immunoSEQ multiplex PCR reads, TCRdb called clonotypes with MiXCR, one entry per CDR3 protein. The repertoire consists of approximately 200,000 distinct CDR3 sequences, with 95% occurring once and the leading ten covering around 0.076%. The specimen was CD4+ T cells from PBMCs. The receptor set was obtained from a human donor with multiple sclerosis.

The chain recombines TRBV29-1 with TRBJ2-1; TRBD2 agrees at 8 bases. The V and J ends lost 7 bases and 8 bases, in that order; junction bases with no gene match: 10. The CDR3 totals 13 residues. Germline V gene sequence: CDR1 SQVTM, CDR2 ANQGSEA. This chain's CDR3 is CSADSGGRDEQFF. The CDR3 DNA is TGCAGCGCTGACAGCGGGGGCCGGGATGAGCAGTTCTTC.

The table lists this clonotype with a count of one. The gene calls are TRBV20-1 and TRBJ2-1; no clear D gene. Trimming took 5 bases from V and 0 from J, leaving 20 bases between them. Germline V lookup: CDR1 DFQATT, CDR2 SNEGSKA (reference sequence). CDR3 length: 17 amino acids. The CDR3 region is CSASPTSRPSSYNEQFF. In nucleotides, the CDR3 is TGCAGTGCTTCCCCCACGAGTCGGCCGAGCTCCTACAATGAGCAGTTCTTC.

The rearrangement joins TRBV24-1 to TRBJ2-7, with D possibly matching TRBD1 (6 bases). Trimming left V 11 bases short and J 3 bases short, with 25 bases between. This CDR3 spans 16 amino acids. CDR1 and CDR2 from the germline V gene are KGHDR and SFDVKD. The chain's CDR3 is CAIRENNRTAIYEQYF. The CDR3 nucleotides are TGTGCCATCAGGGAAAATAACAGGACAGCAATCTACGAGCAGTACTTC.

This clonotype was seen a single time. This chain links TRBV19 with TRBJ1-1, with D unresolved. CDR1 LNHDA and CDR2 SQIVND come from the germline V gene (reference sequence). CDR3 size: 13 residues. Trimming pared 7 bases from V and 4 bases from J, leaving 13 bases between. The CDR3 here is CASMIRSGTEAFF. The CDR3 region has the DNA TGTGCCAGTATGATCAGGAGCGGCACTGAAGCTTTCTTT.

The CDR3 sequence is CSVEDTSSYEQYF. The CDR3 DNA follows: TGCAGCGTTGAAGATACCAGCTCCTACGAGCAGTACTTC. The chain employs TRBV29-1 and TRBJ2-7; D not certain. Germline V gene data show CDR1 as SQVTM and CDR2 as ANQGSEA. Trimming took 0 bases from V and 0 from J, leaving 6 bases between them. CDR3 size: 13 residues.

V gene TRBV24-1 combines with J gene TRBJ2-6; D is uncertain. The V end lost 8 bases, the J end lost 6 bases, and 10 bases lay between the germline ends. The CDR3 is 13 residues long. Germline CDR1 is KGHDR and CDR2 is SFDVKD. CDR3 nucleotides: TGTGCCACCAAAAGGCCTCTGGCCAACGTCCTGACTTTC. Its protein is CATKRPLANVLTF.

The rearrangement links TRBV18 to TRBJ2-7; maybe TRBD2 (7 bases). There are 13 residues in the CDR3. Germline V gene data show CDR1 as KGHSH and CDR2 as LQKENI. The ends were cut back, 2 bases at V and 6 bases at J, with 11 bases in the middle. The CDR3: CASSPGGAREQYF. CDR3 coding DNA: TGTGCCAGCTCACCAGGGGGGGCGCGCGAGCAGTACTTC.